This T cell receptor beta chain was recovered during a study of response to subunit inactivated influenza vaccine (dated by TCRdb to 2017 to 2018). A note on the overall study: Deep quantitative T cell receptor repertoire profiling was used in the study to track responses to a trivalent subunit inactivated influenza vaccine.

Library method: RT-PCR. Sequenced on an Illumina HiSeq 2500. TCRdb cleaned the public reads at Q25 with fastp, built clones with MiXCR and kept in-frame beta chains. Rows are unified per CDR3 protein, each entry keeping the most common DNA and genes. In all, the sample holds 200,000 to 250,000 distinct CDR3 sequences, and 9.5% to 15% of those were seen once. Approximately 8.3% of the sample goes to the ten largest clones. The CDR3 has 14 amino acids, counting the end cysteine and phenylalanine. The kept DNA is CDR3 alone, 42 bases in frame from the first base. Germline trimming amounts to 2 bases on V and 10 bases on J, with 2 as the count of junction bases outside the gene matches. Results the study describes overall, beyond this receptor: It was suggested by the authors that each seasonal influenza vaccination may recruit only a limited number of new T cells.

A word on this clonotype: This clone's antigen is unknown. The sample holds no much larger clone one base away, and base qualities are not on file.

The sequencing used non-naive T cells sorted from PBMCs, collected 14 to 15 days before vaccination. This specimen's cell subset or site label, per the study, means: memory T cell fraction. The TCR comes from a man over 45 who received an inactivated influenza vaccine. Donor details come from another sample of the same person, matched by shared clones. The V and J segments used are TRBV12-3 or TRBV12-4 and TRBJ2-1, with 13 bases in between that match TRBD2. The DNA reads TGTGCCAGCAGTTTAAAACTAGCGGGGGGGGAGCAGTTCTTC. Translated, it gives CASSLKLAGGEQFF.